One T cell receptor (beta chain) is described in this entry. The data are from a study of graft-versus-host responses after intestinal transplantation. About the study: Anti-thymocyte globulin induction was given to all recipients, followed by tacrolimus and steroids for around 3 years. Study-level points and caveats: Where graft-donor T cell macrochimerism was present, patients had high graft-versus-host to host-versus-graft clonal ratios in allografts.

TCRdb's copy holds only in-frame clones and misses some; the assay was immunoSEQ multiplex PCR. This sample has about 21,000 clones, with around two fifths found just once. The germline CDR1 and CDR2 sequences are LGHNA and YNFKEQ. The CDR3 length is 17 residues. V shed 0 bases and J shed 3 bases, with 15 bases lying between them. Plating of around 200,000 CFSE-labeled responder cells was done together with around 200,000 irradiated, violet-dye-labeled stimulator cells. At the end of the reaction, proliferating CFSE-low CD3+CD4+ and CD3+CD8+ responders were sorted. J is TRBJ1-5 and V is TRBV4-2; perhaps TRBD1 as D (5 bases). The TCR sequence derives from a human patient who received an intestinal transplant. Sequences were derived from alloreactive CD8+ T cells from a mixed lymphocyte reaction culture, sampled before intestinal transplant. Described subset: CFSE-low proliferating T cells sorted from approximately six-day pre-transplant mixed lymphocyte reaction (GvH or HvG direction). CDR3 amino acids: CASSQDFLGTHNQPQHF. DNA for the CDR3: TGTGCCAGCAGCCAAGATTTCCTCGGGACTCACAATCAGCCCCAGCATTTT.